These 20 T cell receptor beta chains were sequenced from one sample in a study of shared T cell receptors in the human thymus. The repertoire was sequenced with immunoSEQ multiplex PCR; TCRdb's copy has only in-frame clones and lacks some. The table includes under 700,000 clones, roughly 74% detected once. The same data also went into a second study, on human thymus T cells.

The sequenced sample was thymocytes. The receptors come from a boy under two years old with a congenital heart defect.

The V and J genes are TRBV6-1 and TRBJ1-2, with TRBD1 identical over 8 bases. Germline CDR1 reads MNHNS; CDR2 reads SASEGT. V shed 6 bases, J shed 8 bases, and the junction held 2 bases outside the gene matches. CDR3 length equals 11 residues. The DNA for the CDR3 is TGTGCCAGCAGCGACAGGGGCGGCTACACCTTC. Translated, it gives CASSDRGGYTF.

The gene calls are TRBV2 and TRBJ2-1, with D unresolved. Germline assignment: CDR1 SNHLY and CDR2 FYNNEI. The CDR3 runs to 11 residues. Trimming removed 4 bases at V and 7 bases at J, with 5 bases between. In DNA, the CDR3 is TGTGCCAGCAGTGGTAGTAATGAGCAGTTCTTC. Translation gives CASSGSNEQFF.

V is TRBV11-2 and J is TRBJ2-7; 8 nucleotides agree with TRBD2. This CDR3 region has 15 residues. Germline-derived CDR1 and CDR2 are SGHAT and FQNNGV. The J segment lost 0 bases and the V segment lost 5 bases, leaving 6 bases of the junction unmatched. The CDR3 protein is CASSPTSGPSYEQYF. CDR3 in DNA: TGTGCCAGCAGCCCAACTAGCGGCCCCTCCTACGAGCAGTACTTC.

The chain is built from TRBV6-5 and TRBJ1-2; 8 nucleotides align to TRBD1. Germline CDR1 MNHEY, CDR2 SVGAGI. The CDR3 loop spans 15 amino acids. Unmatched junction bases numbered 4, after V lost 0 bases and J lost 4 bases. The CDR3 sequence is CASSYSTQGGYGYTF. The CDR3 region has the DNA TGTGCCAGCAGTTACTCAACACAGGGGGGCTATGGCTACACCTTC.

The chain combines TRBV5-1 with TRBJ2-7; 8 nucleotides agree with TRBD2. This CDR3 has 15 amino acids. The germline V gene encodes CDR1 SGHRS and CDR2 YFSETQ. J gave up 6 bases and V 0 bases, and 8 bases lay outside the gene matches. CDR3: CASSLVGTRISEQYF. The CDR3 DNA sequence: TGCGCCAGCAGCTTGGTAGGGACTAGGATCTCCGAGCAGTACTTC.

This clone showed up just a few times. This rearrangement joins TRBV7-2 to TRBJ2-1; 13 bases align to TRBD2. V was clipped by 4 bases and J by 9 bases; unmatched bases: 6. This CDR3 spans 15 amino acids. Germline assignment: CDR1 SGHTA and CDR2 FQGNSA. The CDR3 bases are TGTGCCAGCAGCTCGACTAGCGGGAGGTGTTTTGAGCAGTTCTTC. Translating it yields CASSSTSGRCFEQFF.

In DNA form, the CDR3 reads TGTGCCAGCAGCGTAGGGGTAGAGGGCACAGATACGCAGTATTTT. Its protein product is CASSVGVEGTDTQYF. The V and J genes are TRBV9 and TRBJ2-3; D ambiguous. Germline-derived CDR1 and CDR2 are SGDLS and YYNGEE. Trimming took 0 bases from V and 1 from J, leaving 9 bases between them. The CDR3 has 15 amino acids.

V gene TRBV10-3 combines with J gene TRBJ2-5, with TRBD2 matching 8 bases. The junction had 6 bases not matched to a gene; V was cut back by 4 bases and J by 5 bases. The germline CDR1 and CDR2 sequences are ENHRY and SYGVKD. CDR3 length: 14 residues. The CDR3 DNA reads as TGTGCCATCAGTGGAGCGGGGGCGCAGGAGACCCAGTACTTC. It yields the protein CAISGAGAQETQYF.

This clone showed up just once. The V call is TRBV6-1, the J call TRBJ2-5; 11 bases are a match to TRBD1. The CDR3 extends over 18 amino acids. Germline-derived CDR1 and CDR2 are MNHNS and SASEGT. Unmatched junction bases numbered 13, after V lost 3 bases and J lost 4 bases. The CDR3 sequence: CASSDPGTGGRYRETQYF. In DNA form, the CDR3 reads TGTGCCAGCAGTGACCCCGGGACAGGGGGTCGGTATCGAGAGACCCAGTACTTC.

V and J are TRBV14 and TRBJ2-2, with 7 nucleotides matching TRBD2. The length of the CDR3 is 16 residues. The germline gives CDR1 SGHDN, CDR2 FVKESK. V shed 3 bases, J shed 7 bases, and the junction held 11 bases outside the gene matches. The CDR3 sequence is CASSQGFERGYGELFF. CDR3 coding DNA: TGTGCCAGCAGCCAGGGCTTTGAGCGGGGATACGGGGAGCTGTTTTTT.

The chain uses TRBV11-2 and TRBJ1-1, with D unclear. Trimming removed 6 bases from V and 6 bases from J, with 17 bases in between. The CDR3 loop spans 14 amino acids. The germline V gene encodes CDR1 SGHAT and CDR2 FQNNGV. The DNA for the CDR3 is TGTGCCAGCAGTCCAAAAGAGGGCCTGGCTGAAGCTTTCTTT. Encoded protein: CASSPKEGLAEAFF.

This chain links TRBV5-1 with TRBJ2-2; TRBD2 matches 8 bases. In germline, CDR1 is SGHRS, CDR2 YFSETQ. J lost 6 bases, V lost 4 bases, and 20 bases had no gene match. This CDR3 region has 19 residues. The DNA for the CDR3 is TGCGCCAGCAGCCCCTTAACGGGACTAGTGTGTTGCGATCCCGGGGAGCTGTTTTTT. Protein: CASSPLTGLVCCDPGELFF.

The chain is built from TRBV12-5 and TRBJ2-2; 9 bases match TRBD1. The CDR3 runs to 13 residues. Germline V gives CDR1 LGHNT, CDR2 FRNRAP. J was trimmed by 5 bases and V by 6 bases; bases with no gene match: 1. DNA for the CDR3: TGTGCTAGTGGGGGGACAGGGACCGGGGAGCTGTTTTTT. The encoded protein is CASGGTGTGELFF.

The rearrangement links TRBV5-4 to TRBJ2-7, with TRBD2 identical over 7 bases. The CDR3 consists of 13 residues. V trimming: 4 bases; J trimming: 6 bases; junction bases outside the gene matches: 7. The V gene's germline CDR1 is SGHNT and CDR2 YYREEE (reference sequence). CDR3 bases: TGTGCCAGCAGCCCCCCCTCTAGCGGCGAGCAGTACTTC. Translating gives CASSPPSSGEQYF. Filled out from reference TRBV5-4 and TRBJ2-7, the complete variable domain reads ETGVTQSPTHLIKTRGQQVTLRCSSQSGHNTVSWYQQALGQGPQFIFQYYREEENGRGNFPPRFSGLQFPNYSSELNVNALELDDSALYLCASSPPSSGEQYFGPGTRLTVT.

The V call is TRBV6-1, the J call TRBJ2-4; 7 positions agree with TRBD2. This CDR3 is 16 amino acids long. Losses at the gene ends were 2 bases for V and 8 bases for J; bases not matched to a gene: 12. CDR1 MNHNS and CDR2 SASEGT come from the germline V gene. CDR3: CASSERKSGKVDIQYF. CDR3 sequence (DNA): TGTGCCAGCAGTGAACGGAAAAGCGGGAAGGTGGACATTCAGTACTTC.

This clone was seen only once. The genes are TRBV29-1 and TRBJ2-1; the D gene is possibly TRBD1 (6 bases). Deletions cut 3 bases from V and 4 bases from J, with 19 bases between. The CDR3 spans 16 residues. Germline V gene lookup returns CDR1 SQVTM and CDR2 ANQGSEA. The CDR3 DNA reads as TGCAGCGTTGATAACCCCCCGGGACACGAATACAATGAGCAGTTCTTC. Translated: CSVDNPPGHEYNEQFF.

This rearrangement joins TRBV7-2 to TRBJ2-7; 7 bases map to TRBD2. The V and J ends lost 2 bases and 4 bases, in that order; junction bases with no gene match: 11. Germline V gene lookup returns CDR1 SGHTA and CDR2 FQGNSA. CDR3 length: 16 amino acids. CDR3 sequence (DNA): TGTGCCAGCAGCTTACGGTGGAGCGGGCGGGGGTACGAGCAGTACTTC. It codes for CASSLRWSGRGYEQYF.

This chain connects TRBV7-9 to TRBJ2-3, with 8 nucleotides matching TRBD2. Germline values: CDR1 SEHNR, CDR2 FQNEAQ (reference sequence). J gave up 1 base and V 7 bases, and 10 bases lay outside the gene matches. The CDR3 is made up of 16 amino acids. In DNA, the CDR3 is TGTGCCAGCACCAACCCTGGGCGGGAGGGCACAGATACGCAGTATTTT. Encoded protein: CASTNPGREGTDTQYF.

The chain links TRBV6-5 to TRBJ2-5; possibly TRBD2 for D (6 bases). This CDR3 is 14 amino acids long. V lost 0 bases, J lost 4 bases, and 9 bases lay in between. Germline V gene sequence: CDR1 MNHEY, CDR2 SVGAGI. The CDR3 DNA reads as TGTGCCAGCAGTTACTCGATGCGGGGAGAGACCCAGTACTTC. Protein product: CASSYSMRGETQYF.

The chain has TRBV5-6 and TRBJ2-1; no definite D call. The germline CDR1 and CDR2 sequences are SGHDT and YYEEEE. The CDR3 extends over 14 amino acids. V was cut by 2 bases and J by 2 bases, with 8 bases left in between. CDR3 sequence (DNA): TGTGCCAGCAGCTTTCTACGAACCTACAATGAGCAGTTCTTC. Residues: CASSFLRTYNEQFF.